The rows below give T cell receptor beta chains drawn from one sample of a study of T cells in localized non-small cell lung cancer. The data were produced by immunoSEQ multiplex PCR, yet TCRdb's version contains in-frame clones alone and is incomplete. The data show around 91,000 clones, with 80% to 90% seen just once and about 15% held by the top ten. Sequences were derived from peripheral blood, sampled before any cancer treatment. These receptors all stem from a man between 40 and 69 years old with stage I squamous cell lung carcinoma. The CDR3 runs from the conserved cysteine through the conserved F or W. D genes are given only for firm matches. Only some rows state a clone size, as once, few, many or a class for expanded clones.

>-|TRBJ2-5|-|TRBV5-6
CASSSPGEQYF
>-|TRBJ1-1|-|TRBV19
CASSIGTYRRLGGTEAFF
>TRBD1|TRBJ2-5|once|TRBV10-3
CAISETGQGPQETQYF
>TRBD2|TRBJ2-1|-|TRBV11-1
CASRLSGGSYNEQFF
>TRBD1|TRBJ2-2|-|TRBV7-2
CASTTGVSTGELFF
>-|TRBJ2-5|-|TRBV28
CASSQETQYF
>-|TRBJ2-1|-|TRBV29-1
CSVDWQVGDEQFF
>-|TRBJ2-7|-|TRBV5-1
CASSLGTVPPSYEQYF
>TRBD1|TRBJ2-2|-|TRBV2
CASSEEQGNGELFF
>-|TRBJ1-3|once|TRBV6-1
CAADPGRSSGNTIYF
>TRBD1|TRBJ1-1|-|TRBV10-2
CASREGDRVTEAFF
>TRBD1|TRBJ1-2|-|TRBV7-9
CASTTDRGLNYGYTF
>-|TRBJ1-5|few|TRBV7-2
CASSLRGNQPQHF
>TRBD2|TRBJ2-3|once|TRBV9
CASSASGGMTDTQYF
>-|TRBJ1-5|-|TRBV19
CASSRAGEGNQPQHF
>TRBD2|TRBJ2-7|-|TRBV29-1
CSVLGLAGAYEQYF
>-|TRBJ2-3|-|TRBV5-1
CASSSPPASGPDTQYF
>TRBD2|TRBJ2-5|-|TRBV28
CASRAGLQETQYF
>-|TRBJ2-6|-|TRBV5-1
CASSLSGVSGANVLTF
>TRBD2|TRBJ2-5|-|TRBV28
CASSGLAGVQETQYF
>TRBD1|TRBJ2-6|-|TRBV4-1
CASSQVVTGGSGANVLTF
>-|TRBJ1-1|-|TRBV6-1
CASSWVPGVDTEAFF
>-|TRBJ1-5|few|TRBV27
CASSLQGRGNQPQHF
>-|TRBJ2-2|-|TRBV5-1
CASSHGHDTGELFF
>-|TRBJ1-2|-|TRBV29-1
CSVVLGNGYTF
>-|TRBJ2-7|-|TRBV2
CASSEATFRSYEQYF
>TRBD1|TRBJ2-2|-|TRBV5-1
CASSLTGQGGFGELFF
>-|TRBJ1-1|-|TRBV9
CASSVVRKNTEAFF
>TRBD1|TRBJ1-5|-|TRBV19
CASATGGNSNQPQHF
>TRBD1|TRBJ2-7|-|TRBV18
CASSPTGTGLSEQYF
>-|TRBJ1-2|-|TRBV6-1
CASSSIGGYGYTF
>-|TRBJ2-3|-|TRBV6-5
CASSYEGGSGDTQYF